This TCR beta chain was identified during a study of T cell changes during pregnancy in multiple sclerosis (dated by TCRdb to between 2018 and 2021). General notes on the study: In women with multiple sclerosis, the researchers looked at how the T cell repertoire shifted as pregnancy progressed.

Taken from the germline V gene, the CDR1 and CDR2 loops are MNHNS and SASEGT. The CDR3 covers 17 residues, taking in both the cysteine and the phenylalanine. The entry retains the CDR3 DNA only, 51 bases that are in frame from base 1. Trimming removed 4 bases from V and 0 bases from J, leaving 16 bases between the germline ends. A note on this clone: Its recognized antigen is unknown. Per-base qualities were not stored, and no clone one base away is much larger.

Preparation of the library involved the immunoSEQ multiplex PCR assay. Imported from immuneACCESS, the table was reduced by TCRdb to in-frame sequences with V and J called. These copies leave out some clones; in studies compared against another copy, an unresolved V gene accounts for under half, and the cause of the remainder is not known. This sample holds 57,000 or so clones; just over 90% were observed only once. The top ten clones comprise 1% to 1.5% of the sample. The source is a female donor with multiple sclerosis, enrolled in a pregnancy study. The input for sequencing was peripheral blood, taken in the second trimester of pregnancy. In this chain, TRBV6-1 is recombined with TRBJ2-1; matching of 6 bases hints at TRBD1 as the D gene. The DNA sequence reads TGTGCCAGCAGTGGGCACGAGGGGGTCAGCTCCTACAATGAGCAGTTCTTC. Translated, it gives CASSGHEGVSSYNEQFF.